A selection of T cell receptor beta chains follows, all from one sample in a study of shared clonotypes between healthy human individuals. The table came from immunoSEQ multiplex PCR; TCRdb's copy has only in-frame clones and leaves some out. The sample has about 2.2 million clones; 90% to 95% are singletons. The specimen was naive CD8+ T cells from PBMCs. All receptors come from a man aged 18 to 29 in good health. Some clones in this sample may be carry-over from other donors' samples. CDR3s include the opening cysteine and the closing phenylalanine or tryptophan. D genes are given only for firm matches. Rows may omit the clone size; those that give it use once, few, many or a size class.

V: TRBV27
D: .
J: TRBJ1-2
size: .
DNA: TGTGCCAGCAGACCCGGGGGCCTTTATGGCTACACCTTC
CDR3: CASRPGGLYGYTF

V: TRBV6-1
D: .
J: TRBJ1-2
size: .
DNA: TGTGCCAGCAGTGACCTAGGGGGAAGAGTCTATGGCTACACCTTC
CDR3: CASSDLGGRVYGYTF

V: TRBV4-3
D: TRBD2
J: TRBJ2-1
size: .
DNA: TGCGCCAGCAGCCAAGTCGTAGCGGGAGAGGACAATGAGCAGTTCTTC
CDR3: CASSQVVAGEDNEQFF

V: TRBV19
D: .
J: TRBJ2-3
size: .
DNA: TGTGCCAGTAGTATAGATCCGGGCGGGGGCCGCACAGATACGCAGTATTTT
CDR3: CASSIDPGGGRTDTQYF

V: TRBV5-1
D: TRBD2
J: TRBJ2-7
size: .
DNA: TGCGCCAGCAGCTTGGACCTAGCGGGGCCTTACGAGCAGTACTTC
CDR3: CASSLDLAGPYEQYF

V: TRBV6-5
D: TRBD1
J: TRBJ2-7
size: .
DNA: TGTGCCAGCAGTTACTCGAGACAGGGGCACGAGCAGTACTTC
CDR3: CASSYSRQGHEQYF

V: TRBV29-1
D: .
J: TRBJ2-7
size: .
DNA: TGCAGCGTTGAAGGGACCCCCTACGAGCAGTACTTC
CDR3: CSVEGTPYEQYF

V: TRBV2
D: TRBD1
J: TRBJ1-1
size: .
DNA: TGTGCCAGCAGTGGCAGGGGGCTCACTGAAGCTTTCTTT
CDR3: CASSGRGLTEAFF

V: TRBV28
D: TRBD1
J: TRBJ1-5
size: .
DNA: TGTGCCAGCAGACCCGGGACAGGGGGCTTGGAGCCCCAGCATTTT
CDR3: CASRPGTGGLEPQHF

V: TRBV9
D: .
J: TRBJ2-1
size: .
DNA: TGTGCCAGCACTGGGGGCGGGAACTCCTACAATGAGCAGTTCTTC
CDR3: CASTGGGNSYNEQFF

V: TRBV7-9
D: TRBD1
J: TRBJ1-1
size: .
DNA: TGTGCCAGCAACGGACAGGGGAACACTGAAGCTTTCTTT
CDR3: CASNGQGNTEAFF

V: TRBV29-1
D: .
J: TRBJ2-5
size: .
DNA: TGCAGCGTTTCACCGAGGGGCGGCAGGGCGGAGACCCAGTACTTC
CDR3: CSVSPRGGRAETQYF

V: TRBV19
D: .
J: TRBJ1-3
size: .
DNA: TGTGCCAGTACCAGTGGGAACACCATATATTTT
CDR3: CASTSGNTIYF

V: TRBV9
D: .
J: TRBJ1-3
size: few
DNA: TGTGCCAGCAGCGCCGGCCCGGGAACCTCTGGAAACACCATATATTTT
CDR3: CASSAGPGTSGNTIYF